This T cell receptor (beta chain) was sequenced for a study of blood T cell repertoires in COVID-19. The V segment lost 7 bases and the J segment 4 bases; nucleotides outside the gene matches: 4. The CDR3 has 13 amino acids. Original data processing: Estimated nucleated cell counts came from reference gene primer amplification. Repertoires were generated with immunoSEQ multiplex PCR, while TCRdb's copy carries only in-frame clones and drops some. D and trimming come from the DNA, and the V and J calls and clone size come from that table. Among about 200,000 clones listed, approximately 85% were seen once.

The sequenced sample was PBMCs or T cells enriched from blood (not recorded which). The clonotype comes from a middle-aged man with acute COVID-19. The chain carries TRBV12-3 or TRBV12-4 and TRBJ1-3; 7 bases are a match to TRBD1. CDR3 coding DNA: TGTGCCAGCACCCCGACAGGGGGAAACACCATATATTTT. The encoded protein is CASTPTGGNTIYF.